This T cell receptor beta chain stems from a study of blood T cell repertoires in COVID-19. This table comes from immunoSEQ multiplex PCR, and its TCRdb copy is limited to in-frame clones, with some not included. The table records over 150,000 clones, less than 85% of them present only once. The sequence was obtained from a woman aged 30 to 39 who had recovered from COVID-19. What was sequenced was PBMCs or T cells enriched from blood (not recorded which).

The CDR3 loop reads CASSRGQGVLAYEQYF. The CDR3 nucleotides are TGTGCCAGCAGCCGGGGACAGGGGGTACTAGCCTACGAGCAGTACTTC. This chain joins TRBV7-2 and TRBJ2-7; 11 bases are a match to TRBD1. The J segment lost 2 bases and the V segment lost 5 bases, leaving 8 bases of the junction unmatched. Germline CDR1 reads SGHTA; CDR2 reads FQGNSA. The CDR3 loop spans 16 amino acids. Variable domain in full (rest from reference TRBV7-2 and TRBJ2-7): GAGVSQSPSNKVTEKGKDVELRCDPISGHTALYWYRQSLGQGLEFLIYFQGNSAPDKSGLPSDRFSAERTGGSVSTLTIQRTQQEDSAVYLCASSRGQGVLAYEQYFGPGTRLTVT.